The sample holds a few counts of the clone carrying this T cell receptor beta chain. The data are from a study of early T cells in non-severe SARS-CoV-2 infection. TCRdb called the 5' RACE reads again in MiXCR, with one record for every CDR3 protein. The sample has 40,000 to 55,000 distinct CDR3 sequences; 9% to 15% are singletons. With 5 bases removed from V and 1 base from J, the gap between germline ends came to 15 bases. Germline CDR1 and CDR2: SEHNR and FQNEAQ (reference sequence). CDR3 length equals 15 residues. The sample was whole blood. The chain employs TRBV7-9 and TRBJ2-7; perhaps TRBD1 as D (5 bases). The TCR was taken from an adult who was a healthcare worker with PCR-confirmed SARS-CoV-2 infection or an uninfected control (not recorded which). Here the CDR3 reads CASSLPGRKSYEQYF. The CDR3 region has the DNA TGTGCCAGCAGCCTTCCAGGGCGAAAATCCTACGAGCAGTACTTC.